The 17 T cell receptor beta chains reported below all come from one sample, sequenced in a study of T-cell reconstitution after alpha-beta-depleted transplantation in children. TCRbeta library preparation incorporated unique molecular identifiers. TCRdb fed the PCR reads into MiXCR, producing one record per CDR3 protein. The data hold approximately 300,000 distinct CDR3 sequences, with around a tenth observed a single time. Sequences were derived from peripheral blood, sampled 180 days after TCRalphabeta/CD19-depleted stem cell transplant. The origin of the receptors is a male patient aged 2-15 years who had a stem cell transplant for chronic granulomatous disease, so the T cells may come from the graft donor.

This clonotype has ten or more counts. This sequence joins TRBV6-1 and TRBJ2-7; D unclear. The CDR3 spans 15 residues. Trimming shortened V by 0 bases and J by 0 bases, and 9 bases separated the two germline ends. Germline loops: CDR1 MNHNS, CDR2 SASEGT. The CDR3 spells CASSEALWTSYEQYF. CDR3 coding DNA: TGTGCCAGCAGTGAAGCGCTCTGGACCTCCTACGAGCAGTACTTC.

This clonotype was recorded at least ten times. The chain has TRBV28 and TRBJ2-3; the D gene is possibly TRBD2 (5 bases). Germline V gene sequence: CDR1 MDHEN, CDR2 SYDVKM. V was cut by 11 bases and J by 4 bases, with 19 bases left in between. This CDR3 is built from 14 residues. CDR3 sequence: CALRSGASPDTQYF. CDR3 in DNA: TGTGCCCTCCGGTCGGGCGCTAGCCCAGATACGCAGTATTTT.

Concerning this clonotype: A much larger clone lies a single base off, so this may be a read error. The CDR3 sequence: CIAQAGVSTDTQYF. The CDR3 nucleotides are TGCATTGCCCAAGCGGGAGTAAGCACAGATACGCAGTATTTT. This chain links TRBV20-1 with TRBJ2-3; 8 positions match TRBD2. Germline V gives CDR1 DFQATT, CDR2 SNEGSKA (reference sequence). The CDR3 totals 14 residues.

This clonotype was detected many times. The genes are TRBV12-3 or TRBV12-4 and TRBJ1-2, with TRBD1 matching over 8 bases. The trim removed 2 bases at V and 3 bases at J, leaving 2 bases unmatched. This CDR3 contains 14 residues. CDR3 loop: CASSLQGAYYGYTF. In DNA form, the CDR3 reads TGTGCCAGCAGTTTACAGGGGGCGTACTATGGCTACACCTTC.

This clonotype has ten or more counts. This sequence joins TRBV20-1 and TRBJ1-1, with 8 bases lining up with TRBD1. The J segment lost 3 bases and the V segment lost 2 bases, leaving 8 bases of the junction unmatched. CDR1 is DFQATT, CDR2 SNEGSKA, per germline (reference sequence). This CDR3 comprises 15 residues. CDR3 coding DNA: TGCAGTGCTAGAATGGCGGGACAGGTTTACACTGAAGCTTTCTTT. This gives the protein CSARMAGQVYTEAFF.

In the case of this clonotype: This may arise from a read error, as a much more abundant clone is one base away. The chain joins TRBV7-9 to TRBJ2-1; a weak D match, TRBD2 (6 bases). The CDR3 consists of 12 residues. Germline lookup yields CDR1 SEHNR and CDR2 FQNEAQ (reference sequence). CDR3 protein: CASRGLPNEPFF. CDR3 coding DNA: TGTGCCAGCAGGGGACTTCCAAATGAGCCGTTCTTC.

This clonotype was seen ten or more times. The chain is built from TRBV5-1 and TRBJ2-2; 9 nucleotides align to TRBD2. This CDR3 region has 14 residues. CDR1 SGHRS and CDR2 YFSETQ come from the germline V gene. Germline trimming cut 7 bases from V and 4 bases from J; bases unmatched to any gene: 5. The CDR3: CASAGAGGTGELFF. In DNA form, the CDR3 reads TGCGCCAGCGCCGGAGCGGGAGGCACCGGGGAGCTGTTTTTT.

This clonotype was picked up many times. The chain employs TRBV6-2 or TRBV6-3 and TRBJ2-7; no reliable D call. CDR3 length: 14 amino acids. CDR1 and CDR2 (germline): MNHEY, SVGEGT. The V gene lost 1 base and the J gene lost 2 bases, with 9 bases spanning the gap. The chain's CDR3 is CASSYYSVTYEQYF. In nucleotides, the CDR3 is TGTGCCAGCAGTTACTATTCTGTTACCTACGAGCAGTACTTC.

A note on this clonotype: This sequence may be a read error, since a much larger clone differs from it by one base. The chain employs TRBV7-2 and TRBJ2-7, with 8 bases identical to TRBD1. V lost 5 bases to trimming and J lost 6 bases; unmatched junction nucleotides: 12. The germline V gene encodes CDR1 SGHTA and CDR2 FQGNSA. The CDR3 runs to 15 residues. CDR3 sequence reads: CASSIQGGASIEQYF. CDR3 bases: TGTGCCAGCAGCATACAGGGGGGAGCGTCAATCGAGCAGTACTTC.

This chain uses TRBV6-2 or TRBV6-3 with TRBJ2-1, with D possibly TRBD2 on 6 matching bases. Germline CDR1 and CDR2: MNHEY and SVGEGT. The CDR3 totals 15 residues. V was clipped by 6 bases and J by 4 bases, with 16 bases between them. CDR3 sequence (DNA): TGTGCCAGCAGCCCGAGGAGGGATCCATACAATGAGCAGTTCTTC. This codes for CASSPRRDPYNEQFF.

On this clonotype: A much larger clone differs by one base, so this may be a read error. The CDR3 DNA reads TGTGCCACCAGTGATACAGTCCCGCGACAGGGTAGGGGCTCCTACAATGAGCAGTTCTTC. Its translation: CATSDTVPRQGRGSYNEQFF. The chain couples TRBV24-1 to TRBJ2-1, with 7 bases identical to TRBD1. With 3 bases clipped from V and 0 bases from J, the junction kept 16 bases outside the gene matches. The CDR3 is 20 residues long. Germline loops: CDR1 KGHDR, CDR2 SFDVKD.

Remarks on this clonotype: At one boundary the junction diverges from the germline segment, which might be a read error. The chain combines TRBV3-1 with TRBJ2-3; 7 nucleotides line up with TRBD2. CDR3 length equals 17 residues. CDR1 is LGHDT and CDR2 is YNNKEL in the germline V gene (reference sequence). In DNA form, the CDR3 reads TGTGCCTGCAGCCAAGATTTGTCTAGCGGAAGCACAGATACGCAGTATTTT. Amino acid sequence: CACSQDLSSGSTDTQYF.

The chain carries TRBV19 and TRBJ1-5, with 7 bases matching TRBD1. From germline, CDR1 is LNHDA and CDR2 SQIVND (reference sequence). The CDR3 contains 15 residues. The V gene end was trimmed by 5 bases and the J gene end by 2 bases; junction bases not matched to a gene: 6. CDR3 nucleotides: TGTGCCAGTAGTTCCAATCAGGGGGGCAATCAGCCCCAGCATTTT. It specifies CASSSNQGGNQPQHF.

This clonotype has a handful of counts. This chain joins TRBV3-1 and TRBJ2-2, with D unresolved. Germline CDR1 and CDR2: LGHDT and YNNKEL (reference sequence). The CDR3 sequence is 16 residues long. Trimming removed 4 bases at V and 3 bases at J, with 15 bases between. The CDR3 DNA reads as TGTGCCAGCAGCCCCCACCCTATTGGGGACACCGGGGAGCTGTTTTTT. It codes for CASSPHPIGDTGELFF. The entire variable domain, with the rest obtained from reference TRBV3-1 and TRBJ2-2, is as follows: DTAVSQTPKYLVTQMGNDKSIKCEQNLGHDTMYWYKQDSKKFLKIMFSYNNKELIINETVPNRFSPKSPDKAHLNLHINSLELGDSAVYFCASSPHPIGDTGELFFGEGSRLTVL.

The chain carries TRBV15 and TRBJ1-3; 8 nucleotides agree with TRBD1. The CDR3 contains 18 residues. Germline assignment: CDR1 LNHNV and CDR2 YYDKDF (reference sequence). Unmatched junction bases numbered 9, after V lost 2 bases and J lost 0 bases. The CDR3 DNA reads as TGTGCCACCAGCAGACTCCCCGGGACAGGCCTCTCTGGAAACACCATATATTTT. Translation gives CATSRLPGTGLSGNTIYF. Complete variable domain (other parts from reference TRBV15 and TRBJ1-3): DAMVIQNPRYQVTQFGKPVTLSCSQTLNHNVMYWYQQKSSQAPKLLFHYYDKDFNNEADTPDNFQSRRPNTSFCFLDIRSPGLGDTAMYLCATSRLPGTGLSGNTIYFGEGSWLTVV.

Worth noting for this clonotype: An end of the junction differs from the germline gene, which may be a read error. This chain links TRBV20-1 with TRBJ1-2; the match to TRBD1 covers 7 bases. This CDR3 contains 13 residues. The germline gives CDR1 DFQATT, CDR2 SNEGSKA (reference sequence). This CDR3 is CSATRQGDYGDPF. The CDR3 nucleotides read TGCAGTGCTACCCGACAGGGAGACTATGGCGACCCCTTC.

This clonotype was observed many times. This rearrangement joins TRBV7-9 to TRBJ2-3; TRBD2 matches 7 bases. This CDR3 comprises 17 residues. The germline CDR1 and CDR2 sequences are SEHNR and FQNEAQ (reference sequence). The V segment lost 5 bases and the J segment 0 bases; nucleotides outside the gene matches: 11. The CDR3 sequence is CASSPFVTSQSTDTQYF. CDR3 coding DNA: TGTGCCAGCAGCCCCTTCGTGACTAGCCAAAGCACAGATACGCAGTATTTT.